A selection of T cell receptor beta chains follows, all from one sample in a study of blood T cells in healthy people across ages. Each CDR3 protein is one row after TCRdb ran MiXCR on the 5' RACE reads. The sample gives 850,000 to 950,000 distinct CDR3 sequences, 25% to 30% of which show up once; roughly 17% is in the top ten. Material for sequencing was blood. Source of these receptors: a woman aged 80 or older in good health. CDR3s include the opening cysteine and the closing phenylalanine or tryptophan. The D gene is left open where the match is weak. Size is stated for part of the rows, as once, few or many counts, or as a class when the clone is expanded.

TRBJ2-7,TRBV18,once,.,18,CASSLRGTIVEFQEAQYF,TGTGCCAGCTCCCTCAGAGGGACGATCGTAGAGTTCCAAGAGGCCCAGTACTTC
TRBJ2-3,TRBV7-2,many,TRBD2,16,CASSLRKRGGTDTQYF,TGTGCCAGCAGCTTAAGGAAGCGGGGCGGCACAGATACGCAGTATTTT
TRBJ2-7,TRBV18,.,.,14,CASSLGRQVYEQYF,TGTGCCAGCTCACTTGGGAGACAGGTCTACGAGCAGTACTTC
TRBJ1-6,TRBV7-9,.,TRBD1,16,CAGTRGQGTYYSPLHF,TGTGCCGGCACCCGAGGACAGGGTACCTACTATTCACCCCTCCACTTT
TRBJ1-2,TRBV9,many,.,12,CASSVELGGYTF,TGTGCCAGCAGCGTAGAATTGGGTGGCTACACCTTC
TRBJ1-4,TRBV7-2,.,TRBD1,16,CASSFSQGRGNEKRFF,TGTGCCAGCAGCTTTTCACAGGGGAGGGGAAATGAAAAACGGTTTTTT
TRBJ1-1,TRBV20-1,.,.,14,CSARTGSVNTEAFF,TGCAGTGCTAGAACAGGGAGCGTGAACACTGAAGCTTTCTTT
TRBJ1-2,TRBV10-3,many,.,13,CAISEGGDYGYTF,TGTGCCATCAGTGAAGGGGGGGACTATGGCTACACCTTC
TRBJ2-7,TRBV7-2,many,.,13,CASSLEDRYEQYF,TGTGCCAGCAGCTTAGAAGACAGGTACGAGCAGTACTTC
TRBJ2-1,TRBV12-3/TRBV12-4,many,.,15,CASSPRAHSYNEQFF,TGTGCCAGCAGTCCCCGCGCCCACTCCTACAATGAGCAGTTCTTC
TRBJ1-2,TRBV6-6,many,.,14,CASSGSTSVYGYTF,TGTGCCAGCAGTGGGTCCACCAGCGTCTATGGCTACACCTTC